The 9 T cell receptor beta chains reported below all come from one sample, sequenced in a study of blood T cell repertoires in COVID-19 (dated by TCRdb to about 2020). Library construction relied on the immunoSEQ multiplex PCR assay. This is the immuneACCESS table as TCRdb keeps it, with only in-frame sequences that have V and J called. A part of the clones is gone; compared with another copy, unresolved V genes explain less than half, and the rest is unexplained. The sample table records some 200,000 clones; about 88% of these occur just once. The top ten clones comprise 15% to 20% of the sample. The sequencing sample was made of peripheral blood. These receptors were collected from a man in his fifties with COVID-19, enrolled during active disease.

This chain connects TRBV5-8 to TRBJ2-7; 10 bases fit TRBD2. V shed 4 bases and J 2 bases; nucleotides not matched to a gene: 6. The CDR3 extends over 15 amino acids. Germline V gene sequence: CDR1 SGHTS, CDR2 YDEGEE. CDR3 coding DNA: TGTGCCAGCAGCGCTCTAGCGGGGGACCCCTACGAGCAGTACTTC. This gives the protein CASSALAGDPYEQYF.

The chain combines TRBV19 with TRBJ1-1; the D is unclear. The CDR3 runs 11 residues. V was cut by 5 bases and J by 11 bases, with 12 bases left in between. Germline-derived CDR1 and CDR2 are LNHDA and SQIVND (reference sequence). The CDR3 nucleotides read TGTGCCAGTAGTGACGTGACTGTCGCTTTCTTT. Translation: CASSDVTVAFF.

CDR3 sequence: CASSWTGASYEQYF. The CDR3 nucleotides read TGTGCCAGCAGTTGGACAGGGGCGTCCTACGAGCAGTACTTC. V usage is TRBV2 and J usage is TRBJ2-7; 9 bases align to TRBD1. V shed 5 bases and J 1 base; nucleotides not matched to a gene: 3. This CDR3 comprises 14 residues. The germline gives CDR1 SNHLY, CDR2 FYNNEI.

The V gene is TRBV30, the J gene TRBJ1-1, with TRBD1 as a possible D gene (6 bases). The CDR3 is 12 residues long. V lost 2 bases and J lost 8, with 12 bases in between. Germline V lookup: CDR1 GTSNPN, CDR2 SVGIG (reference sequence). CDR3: CAWSTRGREAFF. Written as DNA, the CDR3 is TGTGCCTGGAGTACCAGGGGTCGCGAAGCTTTCTTT. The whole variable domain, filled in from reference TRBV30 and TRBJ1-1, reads SQTIHQWPATLVQPVGSPLSLECTVEGTSNPNLYWYRQAAGRGLQLLFYSVGIGQISSEVPQNLSASRPQDRQFILSSKKLLLSDSGFYLCAWSTRGREAFFGQGTRLTVV.

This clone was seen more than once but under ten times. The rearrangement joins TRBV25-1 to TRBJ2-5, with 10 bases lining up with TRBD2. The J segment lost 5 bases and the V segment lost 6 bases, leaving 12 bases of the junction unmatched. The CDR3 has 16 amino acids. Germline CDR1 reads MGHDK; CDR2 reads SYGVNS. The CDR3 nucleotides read TGTGCCAGCAGCATACCATCTAGCGGGAGAAGGGAGACCCAGTACTTC. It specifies CASSIPSSGRRETQYF. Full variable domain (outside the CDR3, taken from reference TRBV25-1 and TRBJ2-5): EADIYQTPRYLVIGTGKKITLECSQTMGHDKMYWYQQDPGMELHLIHYSYGVNSTEKGDLSSESTVSRIRTEHFPLTLESARPSHTSQYLCASSIPSSGRRETQYFGPGTRLLVL.

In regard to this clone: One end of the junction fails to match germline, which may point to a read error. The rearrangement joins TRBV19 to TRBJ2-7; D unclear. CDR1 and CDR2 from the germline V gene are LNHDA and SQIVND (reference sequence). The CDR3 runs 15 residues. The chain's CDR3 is CASRIGVYGSSEQYF. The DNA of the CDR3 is TGTGCCAGTAGGATTGGAGTATATGGTTCCTCCGAGCAGTACTTC. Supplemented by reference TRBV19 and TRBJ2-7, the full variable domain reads DGGITQSPKYLFRKEGQNVTLSCEQNLNHDAMYWYRQDPGQGLRLIYYSQIVNDFQKGDIAEGYSVSREKKESFPLTVTSAQKNPTAFYLCASRIGVYGSSEQYFGPGTRLTVT.

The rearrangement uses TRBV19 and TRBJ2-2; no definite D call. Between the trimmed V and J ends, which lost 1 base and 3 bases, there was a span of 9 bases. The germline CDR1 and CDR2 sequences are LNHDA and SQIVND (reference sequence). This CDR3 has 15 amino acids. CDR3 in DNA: TGTGCCAGTAGTATAGCGCCAGGCGACACCGGGGAGCTGTTTTTT. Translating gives CASSIAPGDTGELFF.

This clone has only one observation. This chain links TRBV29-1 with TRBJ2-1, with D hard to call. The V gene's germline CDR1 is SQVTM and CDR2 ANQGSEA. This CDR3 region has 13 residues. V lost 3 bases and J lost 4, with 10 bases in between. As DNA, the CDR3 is TGCAGCGTTGAGTCCACTCTGTACAATGAGCAGTTCTTC. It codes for CSVESTLYNEQFF.

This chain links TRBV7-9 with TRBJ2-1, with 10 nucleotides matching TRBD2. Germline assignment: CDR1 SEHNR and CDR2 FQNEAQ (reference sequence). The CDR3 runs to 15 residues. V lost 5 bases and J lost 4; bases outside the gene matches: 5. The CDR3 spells CASSQALAGYNEQFF. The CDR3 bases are TGTGCCAGCAGCCAAGCACTAGCGGGGTACAATGAGCAGTTCTTC. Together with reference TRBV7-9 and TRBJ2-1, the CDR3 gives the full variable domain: DTGVSQNPRHKITKRGQNVTFRCDPISEHNRLYWYRQTLGQGPEFLTYFQNEAQLEKSRLLSDRFSAERPKGSFSTLEIQRTEQGDSAMYLCASSQALAGYNEQFFGPGTRLTVL.